The source of this T cell receptor beta chain is a study of T cells in Graves' hyperthyroidism and ophthalmopathy. Trimming took 5 bases from V and 7 from J; bases not matched to a gene: 12. CDR1 and CDR2 from the germline V gene are DFQATT and SNEGSKA (reference sequence). This CDR3 is 16 amino acids long. This clonotype was seen a few times. RNA transcripts yielded amplified TCR beta CDR3 regions. The primer set for the first-round RT-PCR of the TCR CDR3 was HTBI. TCRdb ran MiXCR on the multiplex PCR reads and lists one entry per CDR3 protein. The sample includes hundreds of thousands of distinct CDR3 sequences, about 16% of them seen just once.

Material for sequencing was blood. The sequence came from a woman aged 40-49 years with Graves' ophthalmopathy. J is TRBJ2-1 and V is TRBV20-1, with 12 bases that match TRBD2. The CDR3, as DNA: TGCAGTGCTCCACCTACTAGCGGGAGGAGCGGTAATGAGCAGTTCTTC. Its translation: CSAPPTSGRSGNEQFF.